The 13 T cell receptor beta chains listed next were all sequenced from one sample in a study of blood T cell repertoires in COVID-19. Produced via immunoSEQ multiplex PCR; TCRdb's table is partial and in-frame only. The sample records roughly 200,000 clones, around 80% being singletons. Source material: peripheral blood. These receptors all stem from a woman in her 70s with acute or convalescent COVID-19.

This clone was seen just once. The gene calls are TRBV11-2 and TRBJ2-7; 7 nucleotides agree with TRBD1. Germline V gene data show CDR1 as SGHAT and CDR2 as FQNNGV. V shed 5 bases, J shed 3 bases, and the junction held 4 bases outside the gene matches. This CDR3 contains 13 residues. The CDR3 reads CASSVNRGYEQYF. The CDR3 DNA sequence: TGTGCCAGCAGCGTCAACAGGGGCTACGAGCAGTACTTC. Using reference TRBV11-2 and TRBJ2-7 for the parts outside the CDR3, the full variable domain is EAGVAQSPRYKIIEKRQSVAFWCNPISGHATLYWYQQILGQGPKLLIQFQNNGVVDDSQLPKDRFSAERLKGVDSTLKIQPAKLEDSAVYLCASSVNRGYEQYFGPGTRLTVT.

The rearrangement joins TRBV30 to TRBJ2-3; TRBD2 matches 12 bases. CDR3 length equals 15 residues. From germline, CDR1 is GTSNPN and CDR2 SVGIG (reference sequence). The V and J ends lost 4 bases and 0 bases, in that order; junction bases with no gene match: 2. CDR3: CAWTSGRGSTDTQYF. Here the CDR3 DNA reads TGTGCCTGGACTAGCGGGAGGGGTAGCACAGATACGCAGTATTTT.

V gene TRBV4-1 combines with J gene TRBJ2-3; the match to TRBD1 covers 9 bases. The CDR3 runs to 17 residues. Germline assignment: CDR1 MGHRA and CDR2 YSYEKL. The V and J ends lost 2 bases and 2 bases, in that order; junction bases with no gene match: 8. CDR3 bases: TGCGCCAGCAGCCAATCGTTAAGGACAGGGGTCACAGATACGCAGTATTTT. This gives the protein CASSQSLRTGVTDTQYF.

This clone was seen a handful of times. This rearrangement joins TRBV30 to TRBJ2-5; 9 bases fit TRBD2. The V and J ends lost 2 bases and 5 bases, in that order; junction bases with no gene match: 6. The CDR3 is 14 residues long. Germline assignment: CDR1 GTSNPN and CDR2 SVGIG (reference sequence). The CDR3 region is CAWSRGRAVETQYF. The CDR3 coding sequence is TGTGCCTGGAGTCGCGGGAGGGCTGTGGAGACCCAGTACTTC.

CDR3 sequence (DNA): TGTGCCAGCAGCGTAGGGTCAAGGGGTGGCTACACCTTC. Translation gives CASSVGSRGGYTF. This rearrangement joins TRBV9 to TRBJ1-2, with D possibly TRBD1 on 5 matching bases. V was clipped by 0 bases and J by 7 bases, with 10 bases between them. Germline V lookup: CDR1 SGDLS, CDR2 YYNGEE. The CDR3 is 13 residues long.

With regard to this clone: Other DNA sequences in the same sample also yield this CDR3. CDR3 region: CASSLLDRGSNSPLHF. CDR3 DNA: TGTGCCAGCAGTTTATTGGACAGGGGGTCTAATTCACCCCTCCACTTT. V usage is TRBV28 and J usage is TRBJ1-6; 10 nucleotides agree with TRBD1. The V and J ends lost 1 base and 6 bases, in that order; junction bases with no gene match: 3. Germline CDR1 is MDHEN and CDR2 is SYDVKM. The CDR3 has 16 amino acids.

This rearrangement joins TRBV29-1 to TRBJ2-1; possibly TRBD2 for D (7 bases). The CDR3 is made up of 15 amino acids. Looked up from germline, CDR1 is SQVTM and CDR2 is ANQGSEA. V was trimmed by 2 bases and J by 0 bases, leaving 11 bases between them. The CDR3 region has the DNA TGCAGCGTTGAAAGGGGGAGGGGCTCCTACAATGAGCAGTTCTTC. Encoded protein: CSVERGRGSYNEQFF.

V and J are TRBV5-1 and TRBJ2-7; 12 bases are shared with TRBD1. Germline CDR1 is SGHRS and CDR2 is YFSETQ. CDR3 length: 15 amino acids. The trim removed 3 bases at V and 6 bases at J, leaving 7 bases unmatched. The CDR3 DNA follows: TGCGCCAGCAGCTGGTCCGGGACAGGGGGCACCGAGCAGTACTTC. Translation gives CASSWSGTGGTEQYF.

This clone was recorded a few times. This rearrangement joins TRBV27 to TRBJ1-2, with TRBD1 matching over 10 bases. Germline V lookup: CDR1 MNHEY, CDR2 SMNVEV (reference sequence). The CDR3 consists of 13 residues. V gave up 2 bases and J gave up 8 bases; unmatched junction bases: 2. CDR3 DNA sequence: TGTGCCAGCAGTTTAGGGACAGGGGTAGGCTACACCTTC. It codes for CASSLGTGVGYTF.

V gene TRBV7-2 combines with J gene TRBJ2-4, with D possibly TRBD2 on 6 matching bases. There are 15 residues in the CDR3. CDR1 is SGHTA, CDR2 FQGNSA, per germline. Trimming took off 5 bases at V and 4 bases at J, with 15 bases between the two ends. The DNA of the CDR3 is TGTGCCAGCAGCCAATGGGGTAGCGGTAAAAACATTCAGTACTTC. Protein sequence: CASSQWGSGKNIQYF.

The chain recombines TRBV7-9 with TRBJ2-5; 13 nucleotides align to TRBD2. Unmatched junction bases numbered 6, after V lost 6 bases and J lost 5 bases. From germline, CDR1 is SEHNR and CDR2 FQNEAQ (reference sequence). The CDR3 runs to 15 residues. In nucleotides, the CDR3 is TGTGCCAGCAGGCCAACTAGCGGGAGGGATGAGACCCAGTACTTC. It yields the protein CASRPTSGRDETQYF.

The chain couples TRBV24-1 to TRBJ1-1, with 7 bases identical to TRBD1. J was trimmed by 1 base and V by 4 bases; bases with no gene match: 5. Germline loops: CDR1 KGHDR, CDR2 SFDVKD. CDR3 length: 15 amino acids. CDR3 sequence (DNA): TGTGCCACCAGTGAGTCAGGGGGGAGGAACACTGAAGCTTTCTTT. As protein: CATSESGGRNTEAFF.

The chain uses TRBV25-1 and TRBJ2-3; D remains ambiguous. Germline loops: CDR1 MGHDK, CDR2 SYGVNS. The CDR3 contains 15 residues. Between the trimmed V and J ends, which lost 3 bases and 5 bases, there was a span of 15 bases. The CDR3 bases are TGTGCCAGCAGTGACTCTACCGGAGAGAGAGATACGCAGTATTTT. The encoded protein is CASSDSTGERDTQYF.